Listed below are T cell receptor beta chains from one sample, sequenced in a study of beta chain features in type 1 diabetes. Only in-frame clones appear in the TCRdb table, and some are missing; sequencing was by immunoSEQ multiplex PCR. This sample has about 640,000 clones; roughly 12% occur once, and the top ten carry over 0.1%. Sequenced input: naive CD4+ T cells from blood. The source is a young man with type 1 diabetes. Both conserved end residues are part of each CDR3. The D gene is left open where the match is weak. The size entry is marked missing in some rows and otherwise reads once, few, many or a size class.

TRBD1	few	17	TRBV11-2	TRBJ2-1	TGTGCCAGCAGCTCGGCCCCCGGGACAGACTTAAACAATGAGCAGTTCTTC	CASSSAPGTDLNNEQFF
NA	few	12	TRBV7-2	TRBJ2-3	TGTGCCAGCTCCTCGAGCACAGATACGCAGTATTTT	CASSSSTDTQYF
TRBD1	NA	16	TRBV7-2	TRBJ2-5	TGTGCCAGCAGCCCAAGAAGTGGACAGGGAAAAGAGACCCAGTACTTC	CASSPRSGQGKETQYF
TRBD1	NA	14	TRBV19	TRBJ2-7	TGTGCCAGTAGCGGGACAGGGAGTACCTACGAGCAGTACTTC	CASSGTGSTYEQYF
NA	few	18	TRBV9	TRBJ2-5	TGTGCCAGCAGCGTTGGACCTTCTAGCTCCCTTACGCTCGAGACCCAGTACTTC	CASSVGPSSSLTLETQYF
NA	few	16	TRBV7-2	TRBJ1-2	TGTGCCAGCAGCCCTAGAAGGGGGTTAGCTAACTATGGCTACACCTTC	CASSPRRGLANYGYTF
NA	few	16	TRBV19	TRBJ2-6	TGTGCCAGTAGTCTTTCCGACAGCTCTGGGGCCAACGTCCTGACTTTC	CASSLSDSSGANVLTF
NA	few	12	TRBV6-1	TRBJ2-1	TGTGCCAGCAGTGACTGGGAGGATGAGCAGTTCTTC	CASSDWEDEQFF
TRBD2	NA	16	TRBV18	TRBJ2-3	TGTGCCAGCTCACCTGGACTAGCGGGGGGCACAGATACGCAGTATTTT	CASSPGLAGGTDTQYF
TRBD2	few	16	TRBV11-2	TRBJ2-3	TGTGCCAGCAGCCCGCGGACTAGCGGGGGGGCAGATACGCAGTATTTT	CASSPRTSGGADTQYF
TRBD2	few	14	TRBV12-5	TRBJ2-3	TGTGCTAGTGTAGAGCGGGGGAACACAGATACGCAGTATTTT	CASVERGNTDTQYF
NA	few	13	TRBV18	TRBJ1-2	TGTGCCAGCTCGGGGGCGTCAAACTATGGCTACACCTTC	CASSGASNYGYTF
NA	few	15	TRBV6-5	TRBJ2-6	TGTGCCAGCAGTACCGAGGGGGCTGGGGCCAACGTCCTGACTTTC	CASSTEGAGANVLTF
TRBD2	NA	14	TRBV29-1	TRBJ2-5	TGCAGCGTTGGGACTAGCGGGGGCGAAGAGACCCAGTACTTC	CSVGTSGGEETQYF
TRBD1	NA	20	TRBV5-1	TRBJ2-2	TGCGCCAGCAGCGGAACGGTGGGCCGACCGGGACAGGTAGACACCGGGGAGCTGTTTTTT	CASSGTVGRPGQVDTGELFF
NA	NA	17	TRBV29-1	TRBJ1-4	TGCAGCGTTGGACCCCCAGGCAGCCCTCCAACTAATGAAAAACTGTTTTTT	CSVGPPGSPPTNEKLFF
NA	few	13	TRBV2	TRBJ2-7	TGTGCCAGCAATCAGGATTCCCCCTACGAGCAGTACTTC	CASNQDSPYEQYF
NA	NA	15	TRBV2	TRBJ2-5	TGTGCCAGCAGTGAGTCCCTTAACGGTCCGGGGACCCAGTACTTC	CASSESLNGPGTQYF